Listed below are T cell receptor beta chains from one sample, sequenced in a study of cytomegalovirus exposure and HLA in healthy donors. Sequencing was performed with immunoSEQ multiplex PCR; in TCRdb, only in-frame clones are kept and a portion is missing. The sample records some 86,000 clones, around 79% being singletons. The specimen was PBMCs. The receptors come from a woman aged 40-49 years in good health and CMV-seropositive. Each CDR3 is given with its conserved first and last residue. The order of the fields is J gene, D gene, V gene, clone size, CDR3 protein, CDR3 DNA. D genes are given only for firm matches. Size tells how often a clone was seen (once, few, many) or the class of an expanded clone, and some rows leave it out.

>TRBJ2-1|NA|TRBV19|NA
CASSTRLAEGGEQFF
TGTGCCAGTAGTACCCGGTTGGCGGAGGGAGGTGAGCAGTTCTTC
>TRBJ2-1|TRBD2|TRBV11-3|NA
CASSSRPSGGGMYNEQFF
TGTGCCAGCAGCTCGCGGCCTAGCGGGGGGGGCATGTACAATGAGCAGTTCTTC
>TRBJ2-3|TRBD2|TRBV6-5|NA
CASRGLASDPDTQYF
TGTGCCAGCAGGGGACTAGCATCCGACCCAGATACGCAGTATTTT
>TRBJ1-2|TRBD1|TRBV5-4|NA
CASSSDRGQVYGYTF
TGTGCCAGCAGCTCGGACAGGGGGCAAGTCTATGGCTACACCTTC
>TRBJ1-1|TRBD1|TRBV9|NA
CASSPWTGNTEAFF
TGTGCCAGCAGCCCTTGGACAGGGAACACTGAAGCTTTCTTT
>TRBJ2-5|TRBD2|TRBV5-4|NA
CASTSGGKAGVSRETQYF
TGTGCCAGCACCAGCGGGGGAAAAGCGGGAGTTAGCCGAGAGACCCAGTACTTC
>TRBJ2-2|NA|TRBV19|NA
CASSHHTENTGELFF
TGTGCCAGTAGTCACCATACAGAGAACACCGGGGAGCTGTTTTTT
>TRBJ1-1|NA|TRBV2|NA
CASSYLRALNTEAFF
TGTGCCAGCAGTTATCTACGCGCTTTAAACACTGAAGCTTTCTTT
>TRBJ1-1|TRBD1|TRBV29-1|NA
CSVPGQGAAQNTEAFF
TGCAGCGTGCCGGGACAGGGGGCGGCCCAGAACACTGAAGCTTTCTTT
>TRBJ2-1|TRBD2|TRBV7-3|NA
CASSQGLAVYNEQFF
TGTGCCAGCAGCCAGGGACTAGCAGTCTACAATGAGCAGTTCTTC
>TRBJ1-4|NA|TRBV28|NA
CAASSIPGLTNEKLFF
TGTGCCGCCAGCAGTATTCCTGGGCTGACTAATGAAAAACTGTTTTTT
>TRBJ2-7|NA|TRBV7-9|NA
CASTPLGHPYEQYF
TGTGCCAGCACCCCCCTGGGACACCCCTACGAGCAGTACTTC
>TRBJ2-2|NA|TRBV4-3|NA
CASSQDGGELFF
TGCGCCAGCAGCCAAGATGGCGGAGAGCTGTTTTTT
>TRBJ2-7|TRBD2|TRBV7-9|NA
CASSLVGLAGQGEQYF
TGTGCCAGCAGCTTAGTTGGACTAGCGGGGCAGGGGGAGCAGTACTTC
>TRBJ2-7|TRBD1|TRBV19|NA
CASSDRAGPYEQYF
TGTGCCAGTAGTGACAGGGCTGGCCCCTACGAGCAGTACTTC
>TRBJ1-1|NA|TRBV6-1|NA
CASSEWRGNTEAFF
TGTGCCAGCAGTGAATGGAGGGGGAACACTGAAGCTTTCTTT
>TRBJ2-3|TRBD1|TRBV4-3|NA
CASSQEALGQARTDTQYF
TGCGCCAGCAGCCAAGAGGCTCTGGGACAGGCTCGCACAGATACGCAGTATTTT
>TRBJ1-5|TRBD1|TRBV19|NA
CASNVDRGPGNQPQHF
TGTGCCAGTAACGTGGACAGGGGGCCTGGCAATCAGCCCCAGCATTTT
>TRBJ1-3|NA|TRBV5-4|once
CASSVDFSGNTIYF
TGTGCCAGCAGCGTGGACTTCTCTGGAAACACCATATATTTT
>TRBJ2-1|TRBD1|TRBV7-2|NA
CASSGGTGVYNEQFF
TGTGCCAGCAGCGGGGGGACAGGAGTCTACAATGAGCAGTTCTTC
>TRBJ1-2|TRBD1|TRBV28|NA
CASRRGEDRGSNYGYTF
TGTGCCAGCAGGCGAGGGGAAGACAGGGGTTCAAACTATGGCTACACCTTC
>TRBJ1-5|TRBD1|TRBV2|NA
CASSEQGVDQPQHF
TGTGCCAGCAGTGAACAGGGGGTCGATCAGCCCCAGCATTTT
>TRBJ2-7|NA|TRBV30|NA
CAWGPVDSPYEQYF
TGTGCCTGGGGCCCGGTAGACAGCCCCTACGAGCAGTACTTC
>TRBJ2-7|NA|TRBV2|NA
CASSSQGVNEQYF
TGTGCCAGCAGTTCCCAGGGTGTCAACGAGCAGTACTTC
>TRBJ2-2|TRBD2|TRBV5-6|NA
CASSLGLADPTGELFF
TGTGCCAGCAGCTTGGGGCTAGCGGACCCAACCGGGGAGCTGTTTTTT
>TRBJ2-1|NA|TRBV30|NA
CALASITSSWGDEQFF
TGTGCCCTTGCATCAATCACTAGCAGTTGGGGGGATGAGCAGTTCTTC
>TRBJ2-1|NA|TRBV4-1|NA
CASSQEAPDNEQFF
TGCGCCAGCAGCCAAGAGGCTCCCGATAATGAGCAGTTCTTC
>TRBJ1-5|TRBD1|TRBV19|NA
CASSIGGQGPLSNQPQHF
TGTGCCAGTAGTATAGGGGGACAGGGTCCATTGAGCAATCAGCCCCAGCATTTT
>TRBJ1-2|TRBD1|TRBV28|NA
CASRWGTAYGYTF
TGTGCCAGCAGATGGGGGACAGCCTATGGCTACACCTTC
>TRBJ1-1|NA|TRBV29-1|once
CSLLRNTEAFF
TGCAGCCTCCTCCGGAACACTGAAGCTTTCTTT
>TRBJ2-1|NA|TRBV19|NA
CASSMRRGPTNEQFF
TGTGCCAGTAGTATGAGGCGGGGACCCACGAATGAGCAGTTCTTC
>TRBJ1-1|TRBD1|TRBV7-2|NA
CASSLTGQGRWTEAFF
TGTGCCAGCAGCTTAACGGGACAGGGTCGGTGGACTGAAGCTTTCTTT
>TRBJ1-1|NA|TRBV20-1|NA
CSAYRNTEAFF
TGCAGTGCTTACAGGAACACTGAAGCTTTCTTT
>TRBJ1-5|NA|TRBV2|NA
CASSANQPQHF
TGTGCCAGCAGTGCAAATCAGCCCCAGCATTTT
>TRBJ2-1|NA|TRBV7-9|NA
CASSLGANNEQFF
TGTGCCAGCAGCTTAGGGGCTAACAATGAGCAGTTCTTC
>TRBJ1-6|NA|TRBV2|NA
CASSDGVSGSPLHF
TGTGCCAGCAGTGACGGGGTATCGGGTTCACCCCTCCACTTT
>TRBJ1-1|TRBD1|TRBV6-1|few
CASSAGQGNTEAFF
TGTGCCAGCAGTGCCGGACAGGGCAACACTGAAGCTTTCTTT
>TRBJ2-3|NA|TRBV9|NA
CASSGWGRRTDTQYF
TGTGCCAGCTCGGGCTGGGGCCGCCGGACAGATACGCAGTATTTT
>TRBJ1-6|NA|TRBV6-5|NA
CASRGGGKPLHF
TGTGCCAGCAGAGGGGGGGGGAAACCCCTCCACTTT
>TRBJ2-7|NA|TRBV4-2|NA
CASSQDSSRPAIEQYF
TGTGCCAGCAGCCAAGATTCGAGCCGACCAGCGATTGAGCAGTACTTC
>TRBJ1-4|NA|TRBV4-1|few
CASSQDLGVNEKLFF
TGCGCCAGCAGCCAAGATCTAGGGGTTAATGAAAAACTGTTTTTT
>TRBJ2-5|TRBD2|TRBV18|NA
CASSPGLAAQETQYF
TGTGCCAGCTCACCCGGACTAGCGGCACAAGAGACCCAGTACTTC
>TRBJ2-1|NA|TRBV28|NA
CASSQGWDQFF
TGTGCCAGCAGTCAGGGATGGGATCAGTTCTTC
>TRBJ2-7|NA|TRBV11-2|NA
CASSFSRDYEQYF
TGTGCCAGCAGCTTCTCCAGGGACTACGAGCAGTACTTC
>TRBJ2-7|TRBD1|TRBV11-2|NA
CASSYRQGLSYEQYF
TGTGCCAGCAGCTATCGACAGGGCCTCTCCTACGAGCAGTACTTC
>TRBJ1-1|NA|TRBV5-1|NA
CASSSGSSNTEAFF
TGCGCCAGCAGCTCGGGGAGTTCGAACACTGAAGCTTTCTTT
>TRBJ2-7|NA|TRBV7-9|NA
CASSPGLEQYF
TGTGCCAGCAGCCCGGGACTCGAGCAGTACTTC
>TRBJ2-5|TRBD1|TRBV7-9|once
CASSAPRDRTYQETQYF
TGTGCCAGCAGCGCCCCCCGGGACAGGACGTACCAAGAGACCCAGTACTTC
>TRBJ1-5|NA|TRBV28|NA
CASSFRGGNQPQHF
TGTGCCAGCAGTTTTAGAGGGGGAAATCAGCCCCAGCATTTT
>TRBJ2-2|NA|TRBV5-1|NA
CASSLPGVNTGELFF
TGCGCCAGCAGCCTGCCAGGGGTGAACACCGGGGAGCTGTTTTTT
>TRBJ2-6|TRBD2|TRBV19|NA
CASSLDLLGGSSGANVLTF
TGTGCCAGTAGTCTCGACCTGTTGGGGGGGTCCTCTGGGGCCAACGTCCTGACTTTC
>TRBJ2-3|NA|TRBV7-9|few
CASSPVWDTQYF
TGTGCCAGCAGCCCAGTTTGGGATACGCAGTATTTT
>TRBJ2-5|TRBD2|TRBV6-5|few
CASTPGLAGGETQYF
TGTGCCAGCACCCCGGGACTAGCGGGAGGAGAGACCCAGTACTTC
>TRBJ2-3|TRBD1|TRBV5-5|NA
CASSHQDRGPPSTDTQYF
TGTGCCAGCAGTCATCAAGACAGGGGGCCCCCTAGCACAGATACGCAGTATTTT
>TRBJ2-5|TRBD2|TRBV7-9|few
CASSTSGALETQYF
TGTGCCAGCAGCACTAGCGGGGCCCTTGAGACCCAGTACTTC